This T cell receptor (beta chain) was recovered during a study of T cells in Graves' hyperthyroidism and ophthalmopathy. General study points: Within blood appeared most thyroid clonotypes that had expanded above 0.001. Ophthalmopathy was predicted by the model a median of approximately 6 months ahead of onset.

The CDR3 loop spans 13 amino acids. Germline CDR1 MDHEN, CDR2 SYDVKM. V dropped 3 bases and J dropped 7 bases, with 10 bases sitting between them. Regions amplified from RNA transcripts were the TCR beta CDR3 regions. Primed by the HTBI set, a first-round RT-PCR was run on the TCR CDR3. TCRdb passed the multiplex PCR reads through MiXCR, listing each CDR3 protein once. The sample carries 500,000 to 650,000 distinct CDR3 sequences, 15% to 20% recorded once. This clonotype was detected a few times. What it binds is not known. The specimen sequenced was blood. The J gene is TRBJ1-5, the V gene TRBV28; D possibly corresponds to TRBD1 (6 bases). This clonotype was obtained from a man in his forties with Graves' ophthalmopathy. DNA of the CDR3: TGTGCCAGCAGTTTTTTGGGGACACAGCCCCAGCATTTT. This sequence encodes CASSFLGTQPQHF.